This T cell receptor (beta chain) was observed in a study of shared T cell receptors in the human thymus. TCRdb keeps only in-frame clones here, not all; method: immunoSEQ multiplex PCR. The table lists hundreds of thousands of clones, roughly 90% of them singletons. Germline V lookup: CDR1 LGHNA, CDR2 YSLEER. This CDR3 is 18 amino acids long. Trimming cost V 4 bases and J 4 bases; bases outside gene matches: 9. These data also featured in a second study, about human thymus T cells. That work adds: Related work found strong thymic repertoire overlap between unrelated individuals.

The chain carries TRBV4-3 and TRBJ2-3, with 15 nucleotides matching TRBD2. This clonotype originated in a boy under two years old with a congenital heart defect. Sequencing was carried out using thymocytes. CDR3 protein: CASSLIRTSGRVADTQYF. The CDR3 nucleotides read TGCGCCAGCAGCCTTATCCGGACTAGCGGGAGGGTGGCAGATACGCAGTATTTT.